This section outlines one T cell receptor beta chain sequence together with its context. A junction boundary mismatches the germline segment, possibly from a read error. The CDR3 sequence is 11 residues long. Germline values: CDR1 SQVTM, CDR2 ANQGSEA. The whole isolated RNA underwent reverse transcription, so sequencing captured expressed TCRB transcripts. This table comes from immunoSEQ multiplex PCR, and its TCRdb copy is limited to in-frame clones, with some not included. The sample carries more than 150,000 clones, over 7.5% recorded once. The sample is drawn from a study of beta chain features in type 1 diabetes.

V gene TRBV29-1 combines with J gene TRBJ2-1, with 7 bases lining up with TRBD1. The receptor was derived from a woman aged 18-35 years in good health. Sequencing was carried out using central memory CD4+ T cells from blood. CDR3 residues: CSVEKDRRTLF. The CDR3, as DNA: TGCAGCGTTGAAAAGGACAGGCGGACTCTCTTC.